The clone carrying this T cell receptor beta chain was picked up a small number of times. The target antigen is unknown. This record comes from a study of CD8 T cells in ankylosing spondylitis. Points from the study as a whole: Seemingly distinctive of ankylosing spondylitis blood was a TCR beta motif formed by eight highly homologous variants.

TCRdb itself ran the 5' RACE reads through MiXCR, one entry per CDR3 protein. Among a few hundred thousand distinct CDR3 sequences listed, approximately 7.4% were seen once. The TCR comes from a male donor with ankylosing spondylitis. The sequenced sample was blood, either unsorted or a sorted T cell fraction (not recorded which).

The DNA for the CDR3 is TGTGCCAGCAGCCAACTATCTCCAGGGGAGGAAGGGTACGAGCAGTACTTC. It specifies CASSQLSPGEEGYEQYF. The chain employs TRBV4-2 and TRBJ2-7; the D gene could be TRBD1 or TRBD2 (6 bases each). The V gene lost 2 bases and the J gene lost 4 bases, with 21 bases spanning the gap. The V gene's germline CDR1 is LGHNA and CDR2 YNFKEQ. There are 17 residues in the CDR3.